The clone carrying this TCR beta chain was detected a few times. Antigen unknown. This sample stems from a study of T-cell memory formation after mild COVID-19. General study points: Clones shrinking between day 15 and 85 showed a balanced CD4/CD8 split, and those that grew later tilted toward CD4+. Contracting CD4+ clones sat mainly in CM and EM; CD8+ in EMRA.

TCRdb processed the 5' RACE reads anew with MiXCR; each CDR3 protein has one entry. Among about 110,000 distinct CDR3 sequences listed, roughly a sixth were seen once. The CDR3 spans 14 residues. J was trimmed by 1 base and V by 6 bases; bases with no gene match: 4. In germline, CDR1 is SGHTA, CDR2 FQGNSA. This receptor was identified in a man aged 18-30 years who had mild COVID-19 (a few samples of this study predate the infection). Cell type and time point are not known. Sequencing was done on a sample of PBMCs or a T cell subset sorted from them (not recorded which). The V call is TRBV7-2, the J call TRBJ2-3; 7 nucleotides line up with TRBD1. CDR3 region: CASRTGLGTDTQYF. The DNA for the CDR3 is TGTGCCAGCAGGACAGGGCTCGGCACAGATACGCAGTATTTT.